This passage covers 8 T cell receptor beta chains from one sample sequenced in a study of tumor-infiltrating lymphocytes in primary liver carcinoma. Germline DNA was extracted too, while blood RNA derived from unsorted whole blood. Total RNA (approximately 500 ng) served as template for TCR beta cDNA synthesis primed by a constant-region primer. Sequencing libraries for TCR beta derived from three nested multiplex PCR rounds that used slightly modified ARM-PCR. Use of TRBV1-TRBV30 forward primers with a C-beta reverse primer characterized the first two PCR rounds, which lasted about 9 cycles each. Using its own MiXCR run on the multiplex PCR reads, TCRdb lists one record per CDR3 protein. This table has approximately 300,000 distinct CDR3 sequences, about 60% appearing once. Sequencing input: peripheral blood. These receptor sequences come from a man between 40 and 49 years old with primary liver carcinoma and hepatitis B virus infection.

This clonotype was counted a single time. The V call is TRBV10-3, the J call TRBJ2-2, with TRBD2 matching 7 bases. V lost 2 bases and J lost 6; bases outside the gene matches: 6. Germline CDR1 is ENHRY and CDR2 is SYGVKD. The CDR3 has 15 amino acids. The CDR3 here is CAISEPREYPGELFF. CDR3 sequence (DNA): TGTGCCATCAGTGAGCCGCGGGAGTATCCCGGGGAGCTGTTTTTT.

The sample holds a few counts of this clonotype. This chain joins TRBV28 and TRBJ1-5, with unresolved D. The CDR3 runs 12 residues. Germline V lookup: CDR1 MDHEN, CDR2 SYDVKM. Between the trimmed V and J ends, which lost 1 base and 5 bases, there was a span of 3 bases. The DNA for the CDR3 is TGTGCCAGCAGTTTATACTATCAGCCCCAGCATTTT. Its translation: CASSLYYQPQHF.

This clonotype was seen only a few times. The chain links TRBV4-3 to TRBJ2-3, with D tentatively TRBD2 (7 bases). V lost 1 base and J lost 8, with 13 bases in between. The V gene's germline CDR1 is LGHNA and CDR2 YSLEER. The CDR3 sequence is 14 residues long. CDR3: CASSQVRGGVTQYF. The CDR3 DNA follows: TGCGCCAGCAGCCAAGTAAGGGGGGGCGTTACGCAGTATTTT.

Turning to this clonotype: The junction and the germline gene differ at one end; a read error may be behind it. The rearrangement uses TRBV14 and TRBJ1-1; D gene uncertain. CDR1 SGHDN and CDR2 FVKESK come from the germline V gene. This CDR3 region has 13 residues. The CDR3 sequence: CASSQDWVTETFF. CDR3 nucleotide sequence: TGTGCCAGCAGCCAAGATTGGGTAACTGAAACTTTCTTT.

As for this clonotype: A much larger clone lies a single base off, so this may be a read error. The CDR3, as DNA: TGTGCCAGCAATGTAGGACAGGGGTACGAGCAGTACTTC. Amino acids: CASNVGQGYEQYF. The chain links TRBV12-3 or TRBV12-4 to TRBJ2-7, with 9 bases matching TRBD1. The V segment lost 7 bases and the J segment 4 bases; nucleotides outside the gene matches: 5. CDR3 length equals 13 residues.

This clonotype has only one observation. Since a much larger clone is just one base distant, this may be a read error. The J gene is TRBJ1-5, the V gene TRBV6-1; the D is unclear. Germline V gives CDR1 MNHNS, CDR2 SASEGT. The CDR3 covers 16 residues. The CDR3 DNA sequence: TGTGCCTGCAGTGAATACGAGAGGATTCTAAATCAGCCCCAGCATTTT. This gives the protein CACSEYERILNQPQHF.

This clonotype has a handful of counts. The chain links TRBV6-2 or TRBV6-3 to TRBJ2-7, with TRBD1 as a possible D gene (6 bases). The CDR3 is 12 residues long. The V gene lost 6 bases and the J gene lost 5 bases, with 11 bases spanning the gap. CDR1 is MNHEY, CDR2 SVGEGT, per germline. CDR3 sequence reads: CASRNRVHEQYF. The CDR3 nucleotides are TGTGCCAGCAGGAACAGGGTCCACGAGCAGTACTTC.

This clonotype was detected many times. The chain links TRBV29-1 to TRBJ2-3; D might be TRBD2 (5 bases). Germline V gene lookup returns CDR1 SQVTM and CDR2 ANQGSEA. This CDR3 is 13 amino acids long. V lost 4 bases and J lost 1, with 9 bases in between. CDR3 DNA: TGCAGCGTTGGAAGGCGGGGCACAGATACGCAGTATTTT. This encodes CSVGRRGTDTQYF.